Listed below are T cell receptor beta chains from one sample, sequenced in a study of shared clonotypes between healthy human individuals. Using immunoSEQ multiplex PCR, the repertoire was profiled, and TCRdb retains in-frame clones only, with some absent. This sample carries around 1,900,000 clones, 90% to 95% of them seen once, and the ten largest clones take about 1.6%. The source material was naive CD8+ T cells from PBMCs. Receptors were obtained from a man between 18 and 35 years old in good health. Some clones in this sample may be carry-over from other donors' samples. Both conserved end residues are part of each CDR3. D genes are given only for firm matches. Only part of the rows carry a size: once, few, many, or a class if the clone is expanded.

J: TRBJ2-3; V: TRBV28; D: NA; size: NA; DNA: TGTGCCAGCAGTTTAACAGTGGATCCCACAGATACGCAGTATTTT; CDR3: CASSLTVDPTDTQYF
J: TRBJ2-2; V: TRBV9; D: TRBD1; size: NA; DNA: TGTGCCAGCAGACGGACAGGGGAAGAAGCCGGGGAGCTGTTTTTT; CDR3: CASRRTGEEAGELFF
J: TRBJ1-4; V: TRBV28; D: NA; size: NA; DNA: TGTGCCAGCAGTTTAGTAGGGGGTGGTGAAAAACTGTTTTTT; CDR3: CASSLVGGGEKLFF
J: TRBJ2-1; V: TRBV27; D: TRBD2; size: NA; DNA: TGTGCCAGCGGACTAGCGGGGTACAATGAGCAGTTCTTC; CDR3: CASGLAGYNEQFF
J: TRBJ2-7; V: TRBV29-1; D: TRBD2; size: NA; DNA: TGCAGCGGAGCGGGAGGGCCCTTCGGCGAGCAGTACTTC; CDR3: CSGAGGPFGEQYF
J: TRBJ1-1; V: TRBV9; D: TRBD1; size: NA; DNA: TGTGCCAGCAGCGCCTACCCGGGACAGGCCCTGAACACTGAAGCTTTCTTT; CDR3: CASSAYPGQALNTEAFF
J: TRBJ2-3; V: TRBV5-6; D: NA; size: NA; DNA: TGTGCCAGCAGCTTAGATGGAGATACGCAGTATTTT; CDR3: CASSLDGDTQYF
J: TRBJ1-6; V: TRBV5-6; D: NA; size: NA; DNA: TGTGCCAGCAGCGAGGGGGGCTATAATTCACCCCTCCACTTT; CDR3: CASSEGGYNSPLHF
J: TRBJ2-3; V: TRBV7-9; D: NA; size: NA; DNA: TGTGCCAGCAGCCGGAGGACGGATAGCACAGATACGCAGTATTTT; CDR3: CASSRRTDSTDTQYF
J: TRBJ1-2; V: TRBV9; D: NA; size: once; DNA: TGTGCCAGCAGCGTACGCGAACTACCCCGGCCTGGCTACACCTTC; CDR3: CASSVRELPRPGYTF
J: TRBJ2-5; V: TRBV7-2; D: NA; size: NA; DNA: TGTGCCAGCAGCTCGACAGCCTCTTGGTACCAAGAGACCCAGTACTTC; CDR3: CASSSTASWYQETQYF
J: TRBJ2-6; V: TRBV9; D: NA; size: NA; DNA: TGTGCCAGCAGCGTCCAGGGAGGTCGTGGGGCCAACGTCCTGACTTTC; CDR3: CASSVQGGRGANVLTF
J: TRBJ1-5; V: TRBV27; D: NA; size: NA; DNA: TGTGCCAGCAGTTCCAGGGGTGGGCAGCCCCAGCATTTT; CDR3: CASSSRGGQPQHF
J: TRBJ1-1; V: TRBV28; D: NA; size: NA; DNA: TGTGCCAGCAGTTTTCAGGGAATTTTGATCACTGAAGCTTTCTTT; CDR3: CASSFQGILITEAFF
J: TRBJ1-1; V: TRBV7-9; D: NA; size: NA; DNA: TGTGCCAGCAGCCACCTTCGTGGGACGAACACTGAAGCTTTCTTT; CDR3: CASSHLRGTNTEAFF
J: TRBJ1-1; V: TRBV7-2; D: NA; size: NA; DNA: TGTGCCAGCAGCCCCGGCAGGTACACTGAAGCTTTCTTT; CDR3: CASSPGRYTEAFF
J: TRBJ1-1; V: TRBV30; D: NA; size: few; DNA: TGTGCCTGGAGGGAGACAGTTATGAACACTGAAGCTTTCTTT; CDR3: CAWRETVMNTEAFF
J: TRBJ1-1; V: TRBV5-1; D: NA; size: NA; DNA: TGCGCCAGCAGCTTGGCCGTGGCGGGTACTGAAGCTTTCTTT; CDR3: CASSLAVAGTEAFF
J: TRBJ1-1; V: TRBV28; D: NA; size: NA; DNA: TGTGCCAGCACCACGGGGTTTCCGACTGAAGCTTTCTTT; CDR3: CASTTGFPTEAFF
J: TRBJ2-7; V: TRBV27; D: NA; size: NA; DNA: TGTGCCAGCAGTGCGGGACCTTTCTACGAGCAGTACTTC; CDR3: CASSAGPFYEQYF
J: TRBJ2-1; V: TRBV9; D: NA; size: NA; DNA: TGTGCCAGCAGCCCTAGCATAAATGAGCAGTTCTTC; CDR3: CASSPSINEQFF
J: TRBJ1-3; V: TRBV6-1; D: TRBD1; size: NA; DNA: TGTGCCAGCAGTGCAGACAGGGGCTCTGGAAACACCATATATTTT; CDR3: CASSADRGSGNTIYF
J: TRBJ1-5; V: TRBV15; D: NA; size: NA; DNA: TGTGCCACCAGCAGAGATTTTCGGGCCACAGAGGATCAGCCCCAGCATTTT; CDR3: CATSRDFRATEDQPQHF
J: TRBJ2-1; V: TRBV11-2; D: NA; size: NA; DNA: TGTGCCAGCAGCTGGGGGACTTCCCCTGACTACAATGAGCAGTTCTTC; CDR3: CASSWGTSPDYNEQFF
J: TRBJ1-2; V: TRBV2; D: NA; size: once; DNA: TGTGCCAGCACGCTTCGGGGGGTAGCTAACTATGGCTACACCTTC; CDR3: CASTLRGVANYGYTF
J: TRBJ2-2; V: TRBV9; D: TRBD1; size: once; DNA: TGTGCCAGCAGCGTAACAGGGGCAAGGTCCGGGGAGCTGTTTTTT; CDR3: CASSVTGARSGELFF
J: TRBJ2-2; V: TRBV6-1; D: NA; size: NA; DNA: TGTGCCATTAAAGGGCAGGTTAACGCCGGGGAGCTGTTTTTT; CDR3: CAIKGQVNAGELFF
J: TRBJ2-7; V: TRBV28; D: NA; size: few; DNA: TGTGCCAGCAGTTTTGCCAGGGGCGACGAGCAGTACTTC; CDR3: CASSFARGDEQYF
J: TRBJ2-1; V: TRBV6-6; D: NA; size: NA; DNA: TGTGCCAGCAGCCTGGATCTCGGTTATGAGCAGTTCTTC; CDR3: CASSLDLGYEQFF
J: TRBJ2-6; V: TRBV5-5; D: NA; size: NA; DNA: TGTGCCAGCAGCTTTAAGACAGCCCCCCGCTCTGGGGCCAACGTCCTGACTTTC; CDR3: CASSFKTAPRSGANVLTF
J: TRBJ2-7; V: TRBV4-1; D: NA; size: NA; DNA: TGCGCCAGCAGGGAGGAGGCCCTAGCTTTCTACGAGCAGTACTTC; CDR3: CASREEALAFYEQYF
J: TRBJ2-5; V: TRBV7-3; D: TRBD2; size: NA; DNA: TGTGCCAGCAGCCCATACGGACGGGGGGTTGAAGAGACCCAGTACTTC; CDR3: CASSPYGRGVEETQYF
J: TRBJ1-1; V: TRBV10-3; D: NA; size: few; DNA: TGTGCCATCACCTTGGGACCGAACACTGAAGCTTTCTTT; CDR3: CAITLGPNTEAFF
J: TRBJ2-5; V: TRBV9; D: NA; size: NA; DNA: TGTGCCAGCAGCGTATACCCAACAGCCCAAGAGACCCAGTACTTC; CDR3: CASSVYPTAQETQYF
J: TRBJ2-1; V: TRBV14; D: TRBD2; size: NA; DNA: TGTGCCAGCAGTCGGACTAGCGGGAGTTCCAATGAGCAGTTCTTC; CDR3: CASSRTSGSSNEQFF
J: TRBJ2-7; V: TRBV29-1; D: NA; size: NA; DNA: TGCAGCGTTGAAGATTTGAGCGGACAACCTAGCTCCTACGAGCAGTACTTC; CDR3: CSVEDLSGQPSSYEQYF
J: TRBJ2-1; V: TRBV15; D: NA; size: NA; DNA: TGTGCCACCAGCAGCACTATAGGTTCCTACAATGAGCAGTTCTTC; CDR3: CATSSTIGSYNEQFF
J: TRBJ2-7; V: TRBV2; D: TRBD2; size: once; DNA: TGTGCCAGCAAATCCCCCAACCGGACTAGCGGGAGCTACGAGCAGTACTTC; CDR3: CASKSPNRTSGSYEQYF
J: TRBJ1-1; V: TRBV1; D: NA; size: NA; DNA: TGCACCAGCAGCCCGACTCGGGTCCTGAACACTGAAGCTTTCTTT; CDR3: CTSSPTRVLNTEAFF
J: TRBJ2-7; V: TRBV9; D: NA; size: NA; DNA: TGTGCCAGCAGCGTTGGGGGAAGCTACGAGCAGTACTTC; CDR3: CASSVGGSYEQYF
J: TRBJ2-5; V: TRBV15; D: TRBD1; size: NA; DNA: TGTGCCACCAGCACAGACAGGGCCCAAAACCAGTACTTC; CDR3: CATSTDRAQNQYF
J: TRBJ2-7; V: TRBV28; D: NA; size: NA; DNA: TGTGCCAGCAGTTGGTCCTACGAGCAGTACTTC; CDR3: CASSWSYEQYF
J: TRBJ2-5; V: TRBV5-1; D: NA; size: once; DNA: TGCGCCAGCAGCCCCGCCCCGGGATGGGGAGAGACCCAGTACTTC; CDR3: CASSPAPGWGETQYF